A selection of T cell receptor beta chains follows, all from one sample in a study of cytomegalovirus exposure and HLA in healthy donors. Libraries were prepared by immunoSEQ multiplex PCR; TCRdb keeps only in-frame clonotypes and omits some of them. Among about 94,000 clones listed, 81% were seen once. The sample taken for sequencing was PBMCs. Source of these receptors: a human donor in good health. The CDR3 runs from the conserved cysteine through the conserved F or W. The order of the fields is clone size, V gene, J gene, D gene, CDR3 DNA, CDR3 protein. A D gene is named only where the DNA matches it firmly. A row's size may be missing; if present it is once, few, many or a size class.

-	TRBV28	TRBJ2-1	TRBD1	TGTGCCAGCAGTCCCCTAGACAGGGTCTACAATGAGCAGTTCTTC	CASSPLDRVYNEQFF
-	TRBV27	TRBJ2-3	-	TGTGCCAGCAGTATAAGCACAGATACGCAGTATTTT	CASSISTDTQYF
few	TRBV10-3	TRBJ2-7	TRBD2	TGTGCCATCAGTAGCGGGAGGGCCTCCTACGAGCAGTACTTC	CAISSGRASYEQYF
-	TRBV7-3	TRBJ2-1	TRBD2	TGTGCCAGCAGCACCGGGACTAGCGGCTACAATGAGCAGTTCTTC	CASSTGTSGYNEQFF
few	TRBV2	TRBJ2-1	TRBD2	TGTGCCAGCAGTGAAGCCTCGGGAGGGGCTGAGCAGTTCTTC	CASSEASGGAEQFF
-	TRBV7-3	TRBJ2-1	TRBD1	TGTGCCAGCAGCCTCGGGACAGCCTACAATGAGCAGTTCTTC	CASSLGTAYNEQFF
-	TRBV7-3	TRBJ2-3	-	TGTGCCAGCAGCCCAACGGCTGGCGGGGACAGCACAGATACGCAGTATTTT	CASSPTAGGDSTDTQYF
once	TRBV18	TRBJ2-2	TRBD1	TGTGCCAGCTCATGGACAGGGGTCAACGGGGAGCTGTTTTTT	CASSWTGVNGELFF
-	TRBV27	TRBJ2-7	TRBD2	TGTGCCAGCAGTTCACTAGCGGGCCCCTACGAGCAGTACTTC	CASSSLAGPYEQYF
-	TRBV27	TRBJ2-2	-	TGTGCCAGCACAGATTACGGGGAGCTGTTTTTT	CASTDYGELFF
-	TRBV7-2	TRBJ2-2	-	TGTGCCAGCACCGGGGGGATGGGGGCGAGCCAGAACACCGGGGAGCTGTTTTTT	CASTGGMGASQNTGELFF
-	TRBV2	TRBJ2-3	TRBD1	TGTGCCAGCAGGGATACAGGGGCAAGGGGAGATACGCAGTATTTT	CASRDTGARGDTQYF
-	TRBV11-3	TRBJ2-1	TRBD2	TGTGCCAGCAGCCCCAGGCTAGCGGGCACCTACAATGAGCAGTTCTTC	CASSPRLAGTYNEQFF
-	TRBV9	TRBJ2-1	TRBD1	TGTGCCAGCAGCGTAAACAGGGGTTCCCTGTTCTTC	CASSVNRGSLFF
-	TRBV14	TRBJ2-3	-	TGTGCCAGCAGCCCCCGTCGGGGAAGGGATCTCACAGATACGCAGTATTTT	CASSPRRGRDLTDTQYF
once	TRBV28	TRBJ2-3	-	TGTGCCAGCAGCTTAAACCGCCCGGTTGTGCAGTATTTT	CASSLNRPVVQYF
few	TRBV5-1	TRBJ2-1	TRBD2	TGCGCCAGCAGCCGGCTCGGACTAGCGGGGGGCTACAATGAGCAGTTCTTC	CASSRLGLAGGYNEQFF
-	TRBV28	TRBJ1-1	-	TGTGGTACAGGGTGGAGGATGAACACTGAAGCTTTCTTT	CGTGWRMNTEAFF
-	TRBV5-6	TRBJ1-2	-	TGTGCCAGCAGCTCTGGACAGCGGGGGTATGGCTACACCTTC	CASSSGQRGYGYTF
once	TRBV7-8	TRBJ1-1	-	TGTGCCAGCAGCTTGTCACAGGGCATGAACACTGAAGCTTTCTTT	CASSLSQGMNTEAFF
few	TRBV7-2	TRBJ2-2	-	TGTGCCAGCAGCTTAGACGGAGTCGGGGAGCTGTTTTTT	CASSLDGVGELFF
-	TRBV7-9	TRBJ1-2	-	TGTGCCAGCAGCTTAGTCCAGGGGCAGGGCTATGGCTACACCTTC	CASSLVQGQGYGYTF
-	TRBV5-1	TRBJ1-3	TRBD1	TGCGCCAGCAGCGGGGGACAGGGATCGGGAAACACCATATATTTT	CASSGGQGSGNTIYF
-	TRBV30	TRBJ1-6	-	TGTGCCTGGAGTGCGGGCTATAATTCACCCCTCCACTTT	CAWSAGYNSPLHF
few	TRBV18	TRBJ2-7	-	TGTGCCAGCTCACCTTTGGACAGCTACTACGAGCAGTACTTC	CASSPLDSYYEQYF
-	TRBV19	TRBJ1-4	-	TGTGCCAGTAGTATTCTGGAAAAACTGTTTTTT	CASSILEKLFF
-	TRBV6-6	TRBJ1-1	-	TGTGCCAGCAAGGAACAGGGTCGGAAGAACACTGAAGCTTTCTTT	CASKEQGRKNTEAFF
-	TRBV7-6	TRBJ1-1	-	TGTGCCAGCAGCTTAGGGAGGCTGAACACTGAAGCTTTCTTT	CASSLGRLNTEAFF
-	TRBV6-1	TRBJ2-1	TRBD2	TGTGCCAGCAGTGACGCCGGGGGACGTCTAGCGGCCTACAATGAGCAGTTCTTC	CASSDAGGRLAAYNEQFF
many	TRBV7-9	TRBJ2-4	TRBD2	TGTGCCAGCAGCTTAGAGGCTAGCGGGATCTTCATTCAGTACTTC	CASSLEASGIFIQYF
few	TRBV5-1	TRBJ2-3	-	TGCGCCAGCAGCTTGACAGGTAGTCCTGGAGATACGCAGTATTTT	CASSLTGSPGDTQYF
-	TRBV5-1	TRBJ1-1	-	TGCGCCAGCAGCTCCCAGGGAGGGATGTATCGCACTGAAGCTTTCTTT	CASSSQGGMYRTEAFF
few	TRBV5-1	TRBJ1-1	TRBD1	TGCGCCAGCAGCCCCGACAGGGCTACCCTCCTTGAAGCTTTCTTT	CASSPDRATLLEAFF
few	TRBV6-1	TRBJ2-7	-	TGTGCCAGCAGTGGATGGGCCGGGGAAGCCTACGAGCAGTACTTC	CASSGWAGEAYEQYF
-	TRBV28	TRBJ2-7	-	TGTGCCAGCAACCTTGGACTGTTCGACGAGCAGTACTTC	CASNLGLFDEQYF
once	TRBV9	TRBJ2-3	-	TGTGCCAGCAGCGTAGGCTTGGGGGGACCCACAGATACGCAGTATTTT	CASSVGLGGPTDTQYF
-	TRBV9	TRBJ2-7	TRBD2	TGTGCCAGCAGCGTAGGCCTGGGACTAGGGGGCTACGAGCAGTACTTC	CASSVGLGLGGYEQYF
-	TRBV7-3	TRBJ2-3	TRBD2	TGTGCCAGCAGCTTGCTCAGCGGGGGAGGAAAAGATACGCAGTATTTT	CASSLLSGGGKDTQYF
-	TRBV7-7	TRBJ2-1	TRBD1	TGTGCTAGCAGCTTAGTGGTTGGACAGGGGGCAGGCAATGAGCAGTTCTTC	CASSLVVGQGAGNEQFF
-	TRBV7-2	TRBJ2-7	TRBD1	TGTGCCAGCAGCTTGCAGGGGGTCCACGAGCAGTACTTC	CASSLQGVHEQYF
once	TRBV6-1	TRBJ1-5	-	TGTGCCAGCAGTCCTAGTACCAAAACACCCCAGCATTTT	CASSPSTKTPQHF
-	TRBV6-1	TRBJ1-6	-	TGTGCCAGCAGTGACGGAGGGCGGGGGGTCAATTCACCCCTCCACTTT	CASSDGGRGVNSPLHF
-	TRBV2	TRBJ2-1	-	TGTGCCAGCAGTGAATTACCCAGCTCCTACAATGAGCAGTTCTTC	CASSELPSSYNEQFF
once	TRBV9	TRBJ2-3	TRBD2	TGTGCCAGCAGCCCACGGACTAGCATAGATACGCAGTATTTT	CASSPRTSIDTQYF
-	TRBV7-2	TRBJ2-1	-	TGTGCCAGCAGCTTAGCAGTAGGACAGCTCTACAATGAGCAGTTCTTC	CASSLAVGQLYNEQFF
-	TRBV7-9	TRBJ1-4	TRBD1	TGTGCCAGCAGCTTAGAGGGGAACAGGGGTGAAAAACTGTTTTTT	CASSLEGNRGEKLFF
-	TRBV29-1	TRBJ2-7	TRBD1	TGCAGCGTTACAATAATGGACAGGGGGTCCTACGAGCAGTACTTC	CSVTIMDRGSYEQYF
-	TRBV4-2	TRBJ1-2	-	TGTGCCAGCAGCCAAGGCCAGACAGATAACTATGGCTACACCTTC	CASSQGQTDNYGYTF
-	TRBV18	TRBJ2-2	-	TGTGCCAGCTCACCACCCAGGTACACCGGGGAGCTGTTTTTT	CASSPPRYTGELFF
few	TRBV7-8	TRBJ1-6	-	TGTGCCAGCAGCCCGCGGGACCCCCTTACTAATTCACCCCTCCACTTT	CASSPRDPLTNSPLHF
-	TRBV4-1	TRBJ1-1	TRBD1	TGCGCCAGCAGCCAGGCACACGGGACAGGGGGCGCCGACACTGAAGCTTTCTTT	CASSQAHGTGGADTEAFF
-	TRBV5-1	TRBJ1-1	TRBD1	TGCGCCAGCAGCTTGGTTACAGGGGACACTGAAGCTTTCTTT	CASSLVTGDTEAFF
-	TRBV7-9	TRBJ1-4	TRBD1	TGTGCCAGCAGCCCCCGACAGGGTGGCGAAAAACTGTTTTTT	CASSPRQGGEKLFF
few	TRBV19	TRBJ2-1	-	TGTGCCAGTAGTAGGGGAGGAACAGGGGAAAATGAGCAGTTCTTC	CASSRGGTGENEQFF
few	TRBV6-1	TRBJ1-2	-	TGTGCCAGCAGTGAATTCCTTACTTATGGCTACACCTTC	CASSEFLTYGYTF
-	TRBV7-9	TRBJ2-7	-	TGTGCCAGCAGCTTAGGTTTAGATTACGAGCAGTACTTC	CASSLGLDYEQYF
-	TRBV6-1	TRBJ2-7	TRBD1	TGTGCCAGCGGCATGGGGACAGGGACCGAGCAGTACTTC	CASGMGTGTEQYF
-	TRBV5-8	TRBJ2-5	-	TGTGCCAGCAGCTTAGGGGAGGACTTACAAGAGACCCAGTACTTC	CASSLGEDLQETQYF